A selection of T cell receptor beta chains follows, all from one sample in a study of beta chain features in type 1 diabetes. TCRdb keeps only in-frame clones here, not all; method: immunoSEQ multiplex PCR. There are around 500,000 clones in the sample; approximately 10% occur only once, and approximately 0.05% lies in the top ten. The sequenced sample consisted of naive CD4+ T cells from blood. These receptors were obtained from a woman in her late teens or twenties in good health. Each CDR3 is given with its conserved first and last residue. D genes are given only for firm matches. The size of a clone is reported for some rows only, either as once, few or many, or as a class for expanded clones.

V,size,J,D,CDR3,DNA
TRBV29-1,NA,TRBJ2-4,NA,CSVGTSEGGIQYF,TGCAGCGTGGGCACTAGCGAGGGGGGCATTCAGTACTTC
TRBV28,NA,TRBJ1-2,NA,CASSLGGYTF,TGTGCCAGCAGTTTGGGTGGCTACACCTTC
TRBV29-1,few,TRBJ2-1,NA,CSVEPSRIYNEQFF,TGCAGCGTTGAGCCCAGTAGGATTTACAATGAGCAGTTCTTC
TRBV6-6,few,TRBJ2-7,NA,CASSYRGEQYF,TGTGCCAGCAGTTACCGAGGGGAGCAGTACTTC
TRBV23-1,few,TRBJ2-7,NA,CASSHWRQDSSYEQYF,TGCGCCAGCAGTCACTGGCGACAGGACAGCTCCTACGAGCAGTACTTC
TRBV28,few,TRBJ1-1,TRBD1,CASSSPGQGAGEAFF,TGTGCCAGCAGTTCGCCGGGACAGGGGGCTGGGGAAGCTTTCTTT
TRBV10-3,few,TRBJ2-1,TRBD2,CAIGRREGLLIEQFF,TGTGCCATCGGGAGGCGGGAGGGCCTACTTATTGAGCAGTTCTTC
TRBV12-5,once,TRBJ2-7,NA,CASGLRRGVGSYEQYF,TGTGCTAGTGGTTTGCGTCGGGGTGTGGGCTCCTACGAGCAGTACTTC
TRBV4-1,few,TRBJ2-1,TRBD2,CASEAGKTSGRRNEQFF,TGCGCCAGCGAGGCGGGGAAAACTAGCGGGAGGCGGAATGAGCAGTTCTTC
TRBV7-9,few,TRBJ2-5,TRBD1,CASSQGQNKETQYF,TGTGCCAGCAGCCAGGGACAGAATAAAGAGACCCAGTACTTC
TRBV11-1,NA,TRBJ2-4,NA,CASSFTLEEFGIQYF,TGTGCCAGCAGCTTTACCTTAGAGGAGTTCGGCATTCAGTACTTC
TRBV5-8,few,TRBJ2-1,NA,CASSLSGAAYNEQFF,TGTGCCAGCAGCCTTAGCGGAGCCGCCTACAATGAGCAGTTCTTC
TRBV7-8,few,TRBJ1-2,NA,CASSLGSGSDGYTF,TGTGCCAGCAGCTTAGGGAGTGGGAGTGATGGCTACACCTTC
TRBV7-6,NA,TRBJ2-1,NA,CASSSDRGYNEQFF,TGTGCCAGCAGCTCGGATCGTGGATACAATGAGCAGTTCTTC
TRBV7-9,few,TRBJ2-3,TRBD2,CASSGTSGSPSTDTQYF,TGTGCCAGCAGCGGGACTAGCGGGAGCCCCTCCACAGATACGCAGTATTTT
TRBV29-1,few,TRBJ1-4,NA,CSASGHYNEKLFF,TGCAGCGCCTCGGGACACTATAATGAAAAACTGTTTTTT
TRBV10-3,few,TRBJ2-7,NA,CAISESTGSYEQYF,TGTGCCATCAGTGAGTCGACTGGGTCCTACGAGCAGTACTTC
TRBV29-1,few,TRBJ2-2,TRBD1,CSTRTGERVGELFF,TGCAGCACTAGGACAGGGGAGAGGGTTGGGGAGCTGTTTTTT
TRBV18,few,TRBJ1-3,NA,CASSPSGTSGNTIYF,TGTGCCAGCTCACCGAGCGGCACCTCTGGAAACACCATATATTTT
TRBV2,NA,TRBJ2-7,TRBD1,CASRGPGQGGEQYF,TGTGCCAGCAGAGGGCCGGGACAGGGAGGCGAGCAGTACTTC
TRBV7-8,NA,TRBJ1-2,NA,CASSPRQQSFGYTF,TGTGCCAGCAGCCCAAGACAACAATCATTTGGCTACACCTTC
TRBV2,few,TRBJ1-4,NA,CASSVQGIIEKLFF,TGTGCCAGCAGTGTACAGGGAATAATTGAAAAACTGTTTTTT
TRBV2,few,TRBJ1-2,NA,CASRPGATNYGYTF,TGTGCCAGCAGACCGGGGGCCACCAACTATGGCTACACCTTC
TRBV27,few,TRBJ2-1,TRBD2,CASSFRGLAGGNEQFF,TGTGCCAGCAGTTTCCGCGGACTAGCCGGAGGGAATGAGCAGTTCTTC
TRBV7-2,NA,TRBJ2-6,NA,CASSFQGGAGANVLTF,TGTGCCAGCAGCTTTCAGGGGGGTGCTGGGGCCAACGTCCTGACTTTC
TRBV2,few,TRBJ1-1,NA,CASSVAENTEAFF,TGTGCCAGCAGTGTCGCAGAGAACACTGAAGCTTTCTTT
TRBV29-1,few,TRBJ2-3,NA,CSSWAGQFYYTQYF,TGCAGCTCCTGGGCAGGACAGTTTTATTATACGCAGTATTTT
TRBV7-9,few,TRBJ2-3,NA,CASSLGPGTQYF,TGTGCCAGCAGCTTGGGGCCCGGTACGCAGTATTTT
TRBV9,NA,TRBJ1-2,NA,CASSEKSGPVYGYTF,TGTGCCAGCAGCGAAAAGTCTGGACCGGTCTATGGCTACACCTTC
TRBV9,NA,TRBJ2-1,NA,CASSISSYNEQFF,TGTGCCAGCAGCATCAGCTCCTACAATGAGCAGTTCTTC
TRBV28,NA,TRBJ1-4,NA,CASSPWQANEKLFF,TGTGCCAGCAGTCCCTGGCAGGCGAATGAAAAACTGTTTTTT
TRBV2,NA,TRBJ2-1,NA,CASKGYNEQFF,TGTGCCAGCAAGGGGTACAATGAGCAGTTCTTC
TRBV4-1,NA,TRBJ2-5,TRBD2,CASSPFQRGGAQTQYF,TGCGCCAGCAGCCCGTTCCAGCGGGGGGGCGCCCAGACCCAGTACTTC
TRBV28,NA,TRBJ2-3,TRBD1,CASSLWGQGAADTQYF,TGTGCCAGCAGTCTCTGGGGACAGGGGGCCGCCGATACGCAGTATTTT
TRBV7-9,few,TRBJ2-7,NA,CASSLTGIGEQYF,TGTGCCAGCAGCTTGACGGGAATTGGCGAGCAGTACTTC
TRBV10-3,few,TRBJ2-5,NA,CAISDGVQETQYF,TGTGCCATCAGTGATGGTGTTCAAGAGACCCAGTACTTC
TRBV15,few,TRBJ2-1,TRBD2,CATRPTSGGPSSYNEQFF,TGTGCCACCAGACCAACTAGCGGGGGGCCGAGCTCCTACAATGAGCAGTTCTTC
TRBV18,few,TRBJ1-1,NA,CASSPLPQEAFF,TGTGCCAGCTCACCACTTCCCCAAGAAGCTTTCTTT
TRBV28,NA,TRBJ2-5,NA,CASSLLLPTETQYF,TGTGCCAGCAGTTTACTACTCCCGACGGAGACCCAGTACTTC
TRBV5-4,few,TRBJ2-3,TRBD2,CASSKGLAGRTDTQYF,TGTGCCAGCAGCAAAGGACTAGCGGGGCGCACAGATACGCAGTATTTT
TRBV5-6,NA,TRBJ1-5,NA,CASSLSGRAQPQHF,TGTGCCAGCAGCTTGTCGGGCAGGGCTCAGCCCCAGCATTTT
TRBV4-3,few,TRBJ2-4,TRBD2,CASSQDQFSGINIQYF,TGCGCCAGCAGCCAAGATCAATTCAGCGGGATAAACATTCAGTACTTC
TRBV7-9,few,TRBJ1-4,NA,CASSTHRASNEKLFF,TGTGCCAGCAGCACCCACAGGGCGTCTAATGAAAAACTGTTTTTT
TRBV30,few,TRBJ2-7,NA,CAWSVGASQYF,TGTGCCTGGAGTGTAGGGGCTTCGCAGTACTTC
TRBV7-9,few,TRBJ2-3,TRBD2,CASSTASGNTDTQYF,TGTGCCAGCAGCACAGCTAGCGGAAACACAGATACGCAGTATTTT
TRBV2,few,TRBJ2-6,TRBD1,CASSDSGTGSRAGANVLTF,TGTGCCAGCAGTGACTCCGGGACAGGCTCCAGGGCTGGGGCCAACGTCCTGACTTTC
TRBV5-4,NA,TRBJ2-5,NA,CASSLGRERRETQYF,TGTGCCAGCAGCTTGGGACGGGAGAGGAGGGAGACCCAGTACTTC
TRBV6-6,NA,TRBJ1-1,NA,CASSRPAASTEAFF,TGTGCCAGCAGCCGACCGGCGGCTAGCACTGAAGCTTTCTTT
TRBV18,NA,TRBJ2-7,NA,CASSRGGEQYF,TGTGCCAGCTCGAGAGGTGGCGAGCAGTACTTC
TRBV9,NA,TRBJ2-1,TRBD2,CASSVGIVQGGDEQFF,TGTGCCAGCAGCGTAGGCATTGTTCAGGGAGGGGATGAGCAGTTCTTC
TRBV9,few,TRBJ1-2,NA,CASSVNYRADYGYTF,TGTGCCAGCAGCGTAAATTACAGGGCGGACTATGGCTACACCTTC
TRBV7-2,NA,TRBJ2-4,TRBD1,CASRRTGTGISLAKNIQYF,TGTGCCAGCAGACGTACGGGGACAGGGATATCTCTAGCCAAAAACATTCAGTACTTC
TRBV15,NA,TRBJ2-1,NA,CATDSRGAGWNEQFF,TGTGCCACCGATTCTAGGGGAGCTGGATGGAATGAGCAGTTCTTC
TRBV30,NA,TRBJ1-2,NA,CAWKFINYGYTF,TGTGCCTGGAAATTTATAAACTATGGCTACACCTTC
TRBV15,NA,TRBJ2-5,NA,CATSRDEGLLHF,TGTGCCACCAGCAGAGATGAGGGACTCCTACACTTC
TRBV2,NA,TRBJ2-7,NA,CASSAGAYYEQYF,TGTGCCAGCAGTGCTGGGGCCTATTACGAGCAGTACTTC
TRBV21-1,few,TRBJ2-1,NA,CASSNDPAEQFF,TGTGCCAGCAGCAATGACCCAGCGGAGCAGTTCTTC
TRBV29-1,few,TRBJ1-1,NA,CSAAGFRNTEAFF,TGCAGCGCCGCGGGCTTTCGGAACACTGAAGCTTTCTTT